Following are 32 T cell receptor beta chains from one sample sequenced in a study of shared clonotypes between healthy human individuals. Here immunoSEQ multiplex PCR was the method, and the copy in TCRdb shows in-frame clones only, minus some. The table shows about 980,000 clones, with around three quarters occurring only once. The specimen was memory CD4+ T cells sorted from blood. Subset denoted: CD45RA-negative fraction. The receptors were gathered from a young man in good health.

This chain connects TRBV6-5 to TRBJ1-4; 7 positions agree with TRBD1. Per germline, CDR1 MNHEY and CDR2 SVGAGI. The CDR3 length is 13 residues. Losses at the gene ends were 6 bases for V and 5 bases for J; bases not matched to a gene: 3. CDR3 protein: CASRAGGNEKLFF. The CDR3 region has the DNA TGTGCCAGCAGGGCAGGGGGGAATGAAAAACTGTTTTTT.

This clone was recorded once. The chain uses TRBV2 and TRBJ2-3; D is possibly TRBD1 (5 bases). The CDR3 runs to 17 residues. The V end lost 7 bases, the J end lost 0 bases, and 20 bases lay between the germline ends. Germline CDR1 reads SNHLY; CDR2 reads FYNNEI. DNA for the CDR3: TGTGCCAGCAATGCCCCTGGGCAGGGCTCTAGCACAGATACGCAGTATTTT. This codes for CASNAPGQGSSTDTQYF.

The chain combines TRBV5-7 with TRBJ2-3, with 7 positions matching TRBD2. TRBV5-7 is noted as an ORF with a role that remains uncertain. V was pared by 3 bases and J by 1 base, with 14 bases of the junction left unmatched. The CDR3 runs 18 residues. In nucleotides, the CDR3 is TGTGCCAGCAGCTGGGACCGGGGGGACGCACTAGGCACAGATACGCAGTATTTT. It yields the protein CASSWDRGDALGTDTQYF.

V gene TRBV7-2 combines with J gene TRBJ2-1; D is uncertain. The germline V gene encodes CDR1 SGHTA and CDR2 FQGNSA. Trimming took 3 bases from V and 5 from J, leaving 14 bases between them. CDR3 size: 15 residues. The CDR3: CASSFTLDPHNEQFF. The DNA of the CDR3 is TGTGCCAGCAGCTTTACACTCGACCCCCACAATGAGCAGTTCTTC.

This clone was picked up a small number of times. The CDR3 spells CAKLGADGKNIQYF. In DNA, the CDR3 is TGTGCGAAATTGGGGGCGGACGGCAAAAACATTCAGTACTTC. V gene TRBV27 combines with J gene TRBJ2-4; a weak D match, TRBD1 (6 bases). The CDR3 totals 14 residues. CDR1 MNHEY and CDR2 SMNVEV come from the germline V gene (reference sequence).

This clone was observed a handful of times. The CDR3 DNA follows: TGTGCCAGCGGAAGCGGGGGCGAGCAGTACTTC. This sequence encodes CASGSGGEQYF. The chain couples TRBV18 to TRBJ2-7; 8 bases map to TRBD2. From germline, CDR1 is KGHSH and CDR2 LQKENI. Trimming cost V 8 bases and J 6 bases; bases outside gene matches: 3. The CDR3 sequence is 11 residues long.

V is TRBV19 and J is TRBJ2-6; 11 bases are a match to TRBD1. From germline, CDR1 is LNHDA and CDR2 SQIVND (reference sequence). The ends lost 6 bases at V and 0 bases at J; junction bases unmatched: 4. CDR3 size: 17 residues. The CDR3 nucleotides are TGTGCCAGTAGCTTCGGGACAGGGGGCTCTGGGGCCAACGTCCTGACTTTC. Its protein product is CASSFGTGGSGANVLTF.

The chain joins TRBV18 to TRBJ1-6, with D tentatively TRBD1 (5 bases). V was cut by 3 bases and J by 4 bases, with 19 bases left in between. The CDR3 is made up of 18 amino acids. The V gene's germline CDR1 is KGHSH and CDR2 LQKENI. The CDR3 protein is CASSPSGPQGGYNSPLHF. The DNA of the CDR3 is TGTGCCAGCTCACCGAGTGGCCCGCAGGGAGGGTATAATTCACCCCTCCACTTT. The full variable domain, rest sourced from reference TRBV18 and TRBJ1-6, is NAGVMQNPRHLVRRRGQEARLRCSPMKGHSHVYWYRQLPEEGLKFMVYLQKENIIDESGMPKERFSAEFPKEGPSILRIQQVVRGDSAAYFCASSPSGPQGGYNSPLHFGNGTRLTVT.

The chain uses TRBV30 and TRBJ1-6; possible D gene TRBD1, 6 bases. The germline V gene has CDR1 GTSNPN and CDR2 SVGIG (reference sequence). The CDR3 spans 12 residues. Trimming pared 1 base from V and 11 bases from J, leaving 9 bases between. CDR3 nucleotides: TGTGCCTGGAGTGACAGGGTACCACCCCTCCACTTT. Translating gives CAWSDRVPPLHF.

CDR3: CASSRAGIDEKLFF. The CDR3 DNA follows: TGTGCCAGCAGTAGGGCTGGGATCGATGAAAAACTGTTTTTT. The chain recombines TRBV5-6 with TRBJ1-4; no reliable D call. V shed 5 bases and J shed 6 bases, with 14 bases lying between them. The germline CDR1 and CDR2 sequences are SGHDT and YYEEEE. The CDR3 is 14 amino acids.

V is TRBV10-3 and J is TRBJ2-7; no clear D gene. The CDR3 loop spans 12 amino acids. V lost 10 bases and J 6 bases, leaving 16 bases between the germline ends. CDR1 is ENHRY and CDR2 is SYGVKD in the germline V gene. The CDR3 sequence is CATADGPSEQYF. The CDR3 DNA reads TGTGCCACGGCGGACGGCCCCAGCGAGCAGTACTTC.

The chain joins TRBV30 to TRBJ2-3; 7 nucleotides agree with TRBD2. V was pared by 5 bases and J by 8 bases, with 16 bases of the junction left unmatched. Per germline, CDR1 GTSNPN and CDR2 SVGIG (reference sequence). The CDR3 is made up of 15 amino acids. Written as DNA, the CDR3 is TGTGCCTGGGGGTTGACCGGGACTACCATGGGTACGCAGTATTTT. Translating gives CAWGLTGTTMGTQYF. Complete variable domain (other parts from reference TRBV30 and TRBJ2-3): SQTIHQWPATLVQPVGSPLSLECTVEGTSNPNLYWYRQAAGRGLQLLFYSVGIGQISSEVPQNLSASRPQDRQFILSSKKLLLSDSGFYLCAWGLTGTTMGTQYFGPGTRLTVL.

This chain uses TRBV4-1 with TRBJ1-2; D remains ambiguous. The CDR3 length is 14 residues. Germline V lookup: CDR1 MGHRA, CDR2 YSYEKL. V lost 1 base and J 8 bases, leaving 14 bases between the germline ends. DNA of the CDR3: TGCGCCAGCAGCCAAGCAGAGGTAGGGATCGGCTACACCTTC. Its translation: CASSQAEVGIGYTF.

The DNA of the CDR3 is TGTGCCATCAGTGAGACGCCCTCCAGGGCCAGGGGGGGGTTCGAGCAGTACTTC. Its protein is CAISETPSRARGGFEQYF. The genes are TRBV10-3 and TRBJ2-7; D is tentatively TRBD1 or TRBD2 (7 bases each). Germline-derived CDR1 and CDR2 are ENHRY and SYGVKD. V was pared by 2 bases and J by 6 bases, with 26 bases between. The CDR3 has 18 residues.

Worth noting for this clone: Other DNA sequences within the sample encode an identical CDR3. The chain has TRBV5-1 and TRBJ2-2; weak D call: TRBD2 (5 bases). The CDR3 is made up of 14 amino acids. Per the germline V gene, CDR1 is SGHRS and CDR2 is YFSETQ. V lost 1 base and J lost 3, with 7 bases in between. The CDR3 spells CASSLRTDTGELFF. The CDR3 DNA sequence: TGCGCCAGCAGCTTGAGGACTGACACCGGGGAGCTGTTTTTT. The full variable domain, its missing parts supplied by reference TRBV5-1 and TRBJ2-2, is KAGVTQTPRYLIKTRGQQVTLSCSPISGHRSVSWYQQTPGQGLQFLFEYFSETQRNKGNFPGRFSGRQFSNSRSEMNVSTLELGDSALYLCASSLRTDTGELFFGEGSRLTVL.

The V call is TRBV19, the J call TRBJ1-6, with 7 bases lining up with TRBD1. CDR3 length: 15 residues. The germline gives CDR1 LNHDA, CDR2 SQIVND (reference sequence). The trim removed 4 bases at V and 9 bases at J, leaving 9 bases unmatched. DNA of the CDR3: TGTGCCAGTAGTAGAAGTCGGCAGGGGGGTTCACCCCTCCACTTT. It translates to CASSRSRQGGSPLHF.

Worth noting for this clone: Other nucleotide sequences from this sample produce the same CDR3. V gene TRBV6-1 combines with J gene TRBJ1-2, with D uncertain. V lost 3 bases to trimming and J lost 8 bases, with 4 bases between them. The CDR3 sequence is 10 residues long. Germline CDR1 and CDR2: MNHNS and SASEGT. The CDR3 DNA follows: TGTGCCAGCAGTGATAGGGGCTACACCTTC. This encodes CASSDRGYTF.

CDR3 in amino acids: CASSGGDRGAKNIQYF. The CDR3 nucleotides read TGCGCCAGCAGTGGAGGGGACAGGGGAGCCAAAAACATTCAGTACTTC. The chain joins TRBV10-2 to TRBJ2-4, with 10 bases aligning to TRBD1. CDR1 and CDR2 from the germline V gene are WSHSY and SAAADI. The CDR3 length is 16 residues. The ends lost 4 bases at V and 0 bases at J; junction bases unmatched: 3.

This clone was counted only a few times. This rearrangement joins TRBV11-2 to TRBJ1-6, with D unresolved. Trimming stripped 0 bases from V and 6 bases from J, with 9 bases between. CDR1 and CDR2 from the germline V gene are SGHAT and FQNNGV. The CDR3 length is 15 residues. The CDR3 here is CASSLEAGRNSPLHF. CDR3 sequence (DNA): TGTGCCAGCAGCTTAGAGGCCGGCCGTAATTCACCCCTCCACTTT. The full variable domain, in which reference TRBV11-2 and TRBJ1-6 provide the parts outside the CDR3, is EAGVAQSPRYKIIEKRQSVAFWCNPISGHATLYWYQQILGQGPKLLIQFQNNGVVDDSQLPKDRFSAERLKGVDSTLKIQPAKLEDSAVYLCASSLEAGRNSPLHFGNGTRLTVT.

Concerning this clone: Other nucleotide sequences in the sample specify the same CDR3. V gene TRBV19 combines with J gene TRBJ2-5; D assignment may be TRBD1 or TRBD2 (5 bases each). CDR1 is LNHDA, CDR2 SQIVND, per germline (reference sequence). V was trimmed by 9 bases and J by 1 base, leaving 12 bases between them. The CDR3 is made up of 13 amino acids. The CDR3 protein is CASSPGPQETQYF. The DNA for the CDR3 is TGTGCCAGCAGCCCGGGACCCCAAGAGACCCAGTACTTC.

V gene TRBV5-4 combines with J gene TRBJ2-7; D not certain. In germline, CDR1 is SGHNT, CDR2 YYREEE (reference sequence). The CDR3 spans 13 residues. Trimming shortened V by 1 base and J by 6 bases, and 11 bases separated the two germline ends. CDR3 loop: CASSLRTGREQYF. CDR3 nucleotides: TGTGCCAGCAGCTTGCGTACCGGGCGCGAGCAGTACTTC.

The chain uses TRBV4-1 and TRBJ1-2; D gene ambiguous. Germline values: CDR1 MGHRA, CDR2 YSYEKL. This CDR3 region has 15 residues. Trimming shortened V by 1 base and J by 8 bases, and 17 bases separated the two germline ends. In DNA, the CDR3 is TGCGCCAGCAGCCAAGGGGCTCAGGCCCGGTTGGGCTACACCTTC. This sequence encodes CASSQGAQARLGYTF.

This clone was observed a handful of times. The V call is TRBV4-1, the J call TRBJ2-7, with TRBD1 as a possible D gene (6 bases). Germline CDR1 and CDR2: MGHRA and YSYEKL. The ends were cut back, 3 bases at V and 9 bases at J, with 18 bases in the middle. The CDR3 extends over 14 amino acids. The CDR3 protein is CASSHPPDRKGQYF. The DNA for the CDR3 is TGCGCCAGCAGCCATCCCCCTGACAGGAAGGGGCAGTACTTC.

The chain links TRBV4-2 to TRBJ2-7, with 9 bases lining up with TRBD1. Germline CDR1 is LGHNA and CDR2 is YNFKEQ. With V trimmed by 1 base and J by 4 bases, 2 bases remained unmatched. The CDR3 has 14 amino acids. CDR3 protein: CASSQGTGVYEQYF. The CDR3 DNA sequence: TGTGCCAGCAGCCAAGGGACAGGGGTTTACGAGCAGTACTTC.

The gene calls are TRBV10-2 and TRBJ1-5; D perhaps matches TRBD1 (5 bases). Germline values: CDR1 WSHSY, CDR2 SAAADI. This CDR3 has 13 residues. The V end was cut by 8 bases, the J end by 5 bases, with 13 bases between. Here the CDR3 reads CASAGTFDQPQHF. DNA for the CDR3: TGCGCCAGCGCCGGGACCTTTGATCAGCCCCAGCATTTT.

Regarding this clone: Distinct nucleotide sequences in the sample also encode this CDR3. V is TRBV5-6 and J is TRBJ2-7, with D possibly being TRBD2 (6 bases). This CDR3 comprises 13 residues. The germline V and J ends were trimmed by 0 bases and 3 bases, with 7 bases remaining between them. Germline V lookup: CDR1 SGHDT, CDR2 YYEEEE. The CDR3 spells CASSLAGVYEQYF. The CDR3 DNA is TGTGCCAGCAGCTTGGCGGGGGTCTACGAGCAGTACTTC.

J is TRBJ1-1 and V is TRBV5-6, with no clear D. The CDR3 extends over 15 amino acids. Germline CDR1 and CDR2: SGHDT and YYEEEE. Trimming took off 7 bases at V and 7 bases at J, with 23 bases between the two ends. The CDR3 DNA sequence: TGTGCCAGCCTTGGAACGACTGCTAAAAATGGTGAAGCTTTCTTT. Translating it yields CASLGTTAKNGEAFF.

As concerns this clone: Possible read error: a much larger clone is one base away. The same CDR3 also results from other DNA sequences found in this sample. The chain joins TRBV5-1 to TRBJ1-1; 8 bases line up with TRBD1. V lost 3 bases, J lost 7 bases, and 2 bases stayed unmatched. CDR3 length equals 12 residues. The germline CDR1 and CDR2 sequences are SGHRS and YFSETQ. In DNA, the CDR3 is TGCGCCAGCAGCTATGGACAGGGTGAAGCTTTCTTT. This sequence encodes CASSYGQGEAFF.

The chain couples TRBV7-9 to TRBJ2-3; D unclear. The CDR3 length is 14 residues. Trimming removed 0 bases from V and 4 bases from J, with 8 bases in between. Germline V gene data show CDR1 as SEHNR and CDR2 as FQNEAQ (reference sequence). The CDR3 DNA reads TGTGCCAGCAGCTTAGCGTTAGGCGCAGATACGCAGTATTTT. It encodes CASSLALGADTQYF. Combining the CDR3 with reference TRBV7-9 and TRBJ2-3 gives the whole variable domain DTGVSQNPRHKITKRGQNVTFRCDPISEHNRLYWYRQTLGQGPEFLTYFQNEAQLEKSRLLSDRFSAERPKGSFSTLEIQRTEQGDSAMYLCASSLALGADTQYFGPGTRLTVL.

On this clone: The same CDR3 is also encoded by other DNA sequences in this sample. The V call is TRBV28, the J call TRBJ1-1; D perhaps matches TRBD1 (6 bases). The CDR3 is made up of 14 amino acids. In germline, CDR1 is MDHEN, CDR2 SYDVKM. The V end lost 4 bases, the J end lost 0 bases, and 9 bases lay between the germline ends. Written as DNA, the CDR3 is TGTGCCAGCAGTTCCGGGACATTGAACACTGAAGCTTTCTTT. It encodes CASSSGTLNTEAFF.

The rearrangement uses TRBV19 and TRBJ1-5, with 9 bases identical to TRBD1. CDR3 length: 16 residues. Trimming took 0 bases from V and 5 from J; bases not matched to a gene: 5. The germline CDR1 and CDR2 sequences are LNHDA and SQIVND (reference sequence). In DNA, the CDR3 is TGTGCCAGTAGTATAGAGGACAGGGGAGGGTATCAGCCCCAGCATTTT. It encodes CASSIEDRGGYQPQHF. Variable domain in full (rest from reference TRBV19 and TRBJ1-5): DGGITQSPKYLFRKEGQNVTLSCEQNLNHDAMYWYRQDPGQGLRLIYYSQIVNDFQKGDIAEGYSVSREKKESFPLTVTSAQKNPTAFYLCASSIEDRGGYQPQHFGDGTRLSIL.

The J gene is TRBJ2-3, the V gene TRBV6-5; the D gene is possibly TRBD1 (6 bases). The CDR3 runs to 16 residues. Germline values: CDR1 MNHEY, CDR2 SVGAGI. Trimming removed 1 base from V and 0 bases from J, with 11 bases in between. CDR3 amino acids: CASSYLTGGSTDTQYF. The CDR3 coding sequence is TGTGCCAGCAGTTACTTGACAGGAGGAAGCACAGATACGCAGTATTTT.